Each of the 10 T cell receptor beta chains below was sequenced from the same sample in a study of early T cells in non-severe SARS-CoV-2 infection. TCRdb recomputed calls from the 5' RACE reads with MiXCR, one row per CDR3 protein. This sample has 74,000 or so distinct CDR3 sequences, with 13% found just once. The sample taken for sequencing was whole blood. Source of these receptors: an adult who was a healthcare worker with PCR-confirmed SARS-CoV-2 infection or an uninfected control (not recorded which).

This clonotype occurred many times. The chain has TRBV12-5 and TRBJ2-1; no clear D. CDR3 length equals 17 residues. Between the trimmed V and J ends, which lost 0 bases and 0 bases, there was a span of 12 bases. Germline V gene data show CDR1 as LGHNT and CDR2 as FRNRAP. As DNA, the CDR3 is TGTGCTAGTGGTTTGGTAAACGGTCGAAGCTCCTACAATGAGCAGTTCTTC. Protein sequence: CASGLVNGRSSYNEQFF.

This clonotype was detected many times. V is TRBV28 and J is TRBJ1-5; D not resolved. Per the germline V gene, CDR1 is MDHEN and CDR2 is SYDVKM. V was cut by 7 bases and J by 0 bases, with 10 bases left in between. The CDR3 has 14 amino acids. CDR3 bases: TGTGCCAGCACCCTGCCGTATAGCAATCAGCCCCAGCATTTT. It yields the protein CASTLPYSNQPQHF.

The rearrangement links TRBV12-3 or TRBV12-4 to TRBJ2-7, with 8 bases aligning to TRBD1. The V and J ends lost 6 bases and 3 bases, in that order; junction bases with no gene match: 4. This CDR3 has 13 residues. The CDR3 DNA is TGTGCCAGCAGGGGGACAGGATACTACGAGCAGTACTTC. Residues: CASRGTGYYEQYF.

This clonotype showed up just a few times. The CDR3 region is CSALGTDTQYF. The CDR3 nucleotides are TGCAGCGCCCTGGGCACAGATACGCAGTATTTT. The chain recombines TRBV29-1 with TRBJ2-3; D is uncertain. Trimming removed 7 bases at V and 1 base at J, with 6 bases between. CDR3 length: 11 amino acids. Germline CDR1 SQVTM, CDR2 ANQGSEA.

Only a few counts were recorded for this clonotype. The chain links TRBV11-2 to TRBJ1-1; weak D call: TRBD1 (5 bases). CDR1 and CDR2 (germline): SGHAT, FQNNGV. Trimming left V 3 bases short and J 3 bases short, with 11 bases between. This CDR3 has 14 amino acids. DNA of the CDR3: TGTGCCAGCAGCTTTACAGTAGGGGACACTGAAGCTTTCTTT. Translating it yields CASSFTVGDTEAFF.

The chain is built from TRBV27 and TRBJ1-6; TRBD1 matches at 7 bases. Germline trimming cut 4 bases from V and 6 bases from J; bases unmatched to any gene: 9. Germline V gives CDR1 MNHEY, CDR2 SMNVEV (reference sequence). The CDR3 contains 16 residues. The CDR3 region has the DNA TGTGCCAGCAGTTCCCAGAGAGGGGGCTTTAATTCACCCCTCCACTTT. This encodes CASSSQRGGFNSPLHF.

This clonotype was recorded at least ten times. The rearrangement joins TRBV28 to TRBJ2-3; D may match TRBD1 or TRBD2 (5 bases each). Germline V lookup: CDR1 MDHEN, CDR2 SYDVKM. The ends were cut back, 5 bases at V and 7 bases at J, with 10 bases in the middle. The CDR3 sequence is 12 residues long. The CDR3 DNA follows: TGTGCCAGCAGTCCGGGACCTTATACGCAGTATTTT. Encoded protein: CASSPGPYTQYF.

The V gene is TRBV28, the J gene TRBJ2-7; unclear D gene. V lost 2 bases, J lost 3 bases, and 11 bases lay in between. The CDR3 spans 14 residues. Germline V gene data show CDR1 as MDHEN and CDR2 as SYDVKM. The CDR3 nucleotides read TGTGCCAGCAGTTTACCGGGTGCCGTCTACGAGCAGTACTTC. This gives the protein CASSLPGAVYEQYF.

At least ten counts were recorded for this clonotype. V usage is TRBV5-5 and J usage is TRBJ2-5; D is perhaps TRBD1 (6 bases). Germline-derived CDR1 and CDR2 are SGHKS and YYEKEE (reference sequence). Trimming cost V 4 bases and J 5 bases, with 18 bases left between them. The CDR3 totals 15 residues. The CDR3 loop is CASSPRLQGWETQYF. In nucleotides, the CDR3 is TGTGCCAGCAGCCCTCGGTTACAGGGCTGGGAGACCCAGTACTTC.

This clonotype was observed at least ten times. This chain links TRBV2 with TRBJ1-5; 9 bases match TRBD1. The CDR3 extends over 13 amino acids. Germline V gene data show CDR1 as SNHLY and CDR2 as FYNNEI. J gave up 7 bases and V 8 bases, and 6 bases lay outside the gene matches. The CDR3 spells CASSDRGEQPQHF. The CDR3, as DNA: TGTGCCAGCTCCGACAGGGGGGAGCAGCCCCAGCATTTT.